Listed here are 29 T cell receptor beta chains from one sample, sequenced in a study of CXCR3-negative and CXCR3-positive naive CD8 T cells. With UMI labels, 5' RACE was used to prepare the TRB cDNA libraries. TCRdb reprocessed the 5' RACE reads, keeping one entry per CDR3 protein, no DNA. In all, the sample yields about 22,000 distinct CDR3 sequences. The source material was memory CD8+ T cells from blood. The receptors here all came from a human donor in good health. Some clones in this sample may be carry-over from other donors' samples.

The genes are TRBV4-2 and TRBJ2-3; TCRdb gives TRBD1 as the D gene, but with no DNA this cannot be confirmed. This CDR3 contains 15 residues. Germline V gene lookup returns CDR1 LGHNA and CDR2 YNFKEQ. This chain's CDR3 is CASSLGTGATDTQYF.

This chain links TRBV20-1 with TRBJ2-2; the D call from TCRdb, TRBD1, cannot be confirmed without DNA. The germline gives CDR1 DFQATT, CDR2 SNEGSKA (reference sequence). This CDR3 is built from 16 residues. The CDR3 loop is CSASDRDRGDTGELFF.

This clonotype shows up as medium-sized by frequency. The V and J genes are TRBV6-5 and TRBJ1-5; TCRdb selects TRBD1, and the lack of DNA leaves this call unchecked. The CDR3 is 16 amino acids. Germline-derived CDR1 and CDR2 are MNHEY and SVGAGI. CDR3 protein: CASSTGTGGGYQPQHF.

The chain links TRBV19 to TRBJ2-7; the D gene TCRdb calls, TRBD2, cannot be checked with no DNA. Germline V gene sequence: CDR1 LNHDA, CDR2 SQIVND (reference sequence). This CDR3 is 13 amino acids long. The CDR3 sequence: CASNPTEGYEQYF.

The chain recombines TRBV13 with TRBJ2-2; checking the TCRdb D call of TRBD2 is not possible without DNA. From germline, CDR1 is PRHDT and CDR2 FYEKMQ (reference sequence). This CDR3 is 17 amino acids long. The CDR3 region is CASSSWETLANTGELFF. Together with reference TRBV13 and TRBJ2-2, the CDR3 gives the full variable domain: AAGVIQSPRHLIKEKRETATLKCYPIPRHDTVYWYQQGPGQDPQFLISFYEKMQSDKGSIPDRFSAQQFSDYHSELNMSSLELGDSALYFCASSSWETLANTGELFFGEGSRLTVL.

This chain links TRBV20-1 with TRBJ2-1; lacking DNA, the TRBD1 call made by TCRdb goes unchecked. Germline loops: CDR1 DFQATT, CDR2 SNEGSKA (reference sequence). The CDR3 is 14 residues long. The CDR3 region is CSARGQVDYNEQFF.

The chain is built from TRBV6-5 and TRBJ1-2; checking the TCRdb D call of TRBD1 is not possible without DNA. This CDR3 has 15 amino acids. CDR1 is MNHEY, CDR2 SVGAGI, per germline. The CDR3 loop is CASSDDDAGGYGYTF.

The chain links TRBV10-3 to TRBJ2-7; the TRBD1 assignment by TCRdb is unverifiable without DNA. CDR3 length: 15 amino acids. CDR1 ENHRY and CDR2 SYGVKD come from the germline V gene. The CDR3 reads CAISDLQGASDEQYF.

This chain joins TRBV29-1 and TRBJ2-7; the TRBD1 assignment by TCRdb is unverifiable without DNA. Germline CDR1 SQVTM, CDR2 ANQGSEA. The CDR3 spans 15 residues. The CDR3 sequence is CSVEDLMVTGDEQYF.

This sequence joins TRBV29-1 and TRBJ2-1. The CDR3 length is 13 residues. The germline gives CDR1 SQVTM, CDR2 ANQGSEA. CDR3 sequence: CSVTVRSYNEQFF.

CDR3 amino acids: CATRGGLDTGELFF. V and J are TRBV15 and TRBJ2-2; the D call from TCRdb, TRBD1, cannot be confirmed without DNA. The CDR3 sequence is 14 residues long. Germline V gives CDR1 LNHNV, CDR2 YYDKDF (reference sequence).

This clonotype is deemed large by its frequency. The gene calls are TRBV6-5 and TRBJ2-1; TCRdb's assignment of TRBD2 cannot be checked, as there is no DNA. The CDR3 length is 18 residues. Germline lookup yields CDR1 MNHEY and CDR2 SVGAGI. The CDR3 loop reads CASSYSQLAGSDSNEQFF.

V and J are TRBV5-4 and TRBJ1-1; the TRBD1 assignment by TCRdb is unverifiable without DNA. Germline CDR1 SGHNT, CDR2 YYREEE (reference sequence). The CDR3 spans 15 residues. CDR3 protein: CASSPLGGLNTEAFF.

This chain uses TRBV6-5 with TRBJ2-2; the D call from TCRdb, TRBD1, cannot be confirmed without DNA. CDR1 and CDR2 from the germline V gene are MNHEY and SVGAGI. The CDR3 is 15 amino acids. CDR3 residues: CASSYGGEPTGELFF.

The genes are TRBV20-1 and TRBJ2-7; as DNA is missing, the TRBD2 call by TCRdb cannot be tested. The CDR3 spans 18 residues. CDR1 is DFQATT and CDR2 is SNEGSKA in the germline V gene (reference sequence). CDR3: CSAKPGVAGGRLSYEQYF.

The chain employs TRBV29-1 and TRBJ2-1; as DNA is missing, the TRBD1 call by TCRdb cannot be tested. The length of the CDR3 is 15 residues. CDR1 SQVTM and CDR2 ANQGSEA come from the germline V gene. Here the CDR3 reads CSVTPGQGPYNEQFF.

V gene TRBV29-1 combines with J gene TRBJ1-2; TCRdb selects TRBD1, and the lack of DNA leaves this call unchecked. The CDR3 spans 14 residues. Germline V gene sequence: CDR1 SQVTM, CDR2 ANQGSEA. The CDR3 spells CSVGAPDSGNGYTF.

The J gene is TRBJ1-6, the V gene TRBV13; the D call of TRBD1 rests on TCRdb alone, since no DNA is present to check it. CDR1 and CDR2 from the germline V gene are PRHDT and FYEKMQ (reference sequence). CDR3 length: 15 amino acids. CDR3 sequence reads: CASGLGGQRNSPLHF.

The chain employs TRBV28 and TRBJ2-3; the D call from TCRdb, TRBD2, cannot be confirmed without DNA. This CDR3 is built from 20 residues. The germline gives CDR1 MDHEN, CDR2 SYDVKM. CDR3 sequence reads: CASSSILGLASLPHADTQYF.

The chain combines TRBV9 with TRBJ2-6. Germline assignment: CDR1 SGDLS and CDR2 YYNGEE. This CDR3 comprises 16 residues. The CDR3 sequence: CASSEGTATGANVLTF.

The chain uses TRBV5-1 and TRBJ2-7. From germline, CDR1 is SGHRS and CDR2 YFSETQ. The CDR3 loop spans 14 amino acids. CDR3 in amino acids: CASSPTGGAYEQYF.

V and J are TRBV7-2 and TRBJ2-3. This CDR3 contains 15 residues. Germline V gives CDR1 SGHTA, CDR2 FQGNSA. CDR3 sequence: CASSLYHRSTDTQYF.

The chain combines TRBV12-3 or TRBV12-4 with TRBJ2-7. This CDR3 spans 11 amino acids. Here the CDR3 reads CASRSPYEQYF.

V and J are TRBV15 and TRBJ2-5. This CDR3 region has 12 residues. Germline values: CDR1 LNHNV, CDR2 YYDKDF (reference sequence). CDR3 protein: CATHSIGETQYF.

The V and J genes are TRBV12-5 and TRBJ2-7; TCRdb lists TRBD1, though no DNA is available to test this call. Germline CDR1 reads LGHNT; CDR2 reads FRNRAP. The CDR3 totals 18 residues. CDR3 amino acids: CASGPAGLRDSLFHEQYF.

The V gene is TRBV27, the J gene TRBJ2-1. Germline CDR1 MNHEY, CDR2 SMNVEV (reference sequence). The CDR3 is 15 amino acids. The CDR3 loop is CASSFFGGSYNEQFF.

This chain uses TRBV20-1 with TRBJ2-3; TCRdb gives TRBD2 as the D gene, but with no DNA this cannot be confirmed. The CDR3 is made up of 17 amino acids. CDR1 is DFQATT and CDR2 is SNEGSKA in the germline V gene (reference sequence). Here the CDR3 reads CSARDPASLAGTDTQYF.

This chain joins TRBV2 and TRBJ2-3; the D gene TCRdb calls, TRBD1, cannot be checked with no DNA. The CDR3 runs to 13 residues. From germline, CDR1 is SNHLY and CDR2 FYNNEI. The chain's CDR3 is CASSEPPSDTQYF.

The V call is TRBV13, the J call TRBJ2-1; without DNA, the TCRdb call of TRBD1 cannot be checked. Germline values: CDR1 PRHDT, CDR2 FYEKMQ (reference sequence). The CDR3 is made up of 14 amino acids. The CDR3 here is CASSLGGPDNEQFF. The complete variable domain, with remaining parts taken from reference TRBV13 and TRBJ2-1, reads AAGVIQSPRHLIKEKRETATLKCYPIPRHDTVYWYQQGPGQDPQFLISFYEKMQSDKGSIPDRFSAQQFSDYHSELNMSSLELGDSALYFCASSLGGPDNEQFFGPGTRLTVL.